The subject of this entry is one TCR beta chain. These data come from a study of patients and donors after allogeneic stem cell transplantation. Germline CDR1 and CDR2: SGHRS and YFSETQ. The CDR3 runs 16 residues. Trimming took off 1 base at V and 5 bases at J, with 18 bases between the two ends. TCRdb recomputed calls from the RT-PCR reads with MiXCR, one row per CDR3 protein. The sample yields about a million distinct CDR3 sequences, more than 15% seen once. This receptor was taken from a human donor who was either an allogeneic HSCT recipient or a stem cell or donor lymphocyte infusion donor (not recorded which). It is not recorded whose cells these are; they may come from a transplant donor. The sequencing input was blood, either unsorted or a sorted T cell fraction (not recorded which). The chain combines TRBV5-1 with TRBJ1-2, with D perhaps TRBD1 (6 bases). The CDR3 region is CASSLQPQGRRYGYTF. In DNA, the CDR3 is TGCGCCAGCAGCTTGCAACCCCAGGGGCGAAGATATGGCTACACCTTC.